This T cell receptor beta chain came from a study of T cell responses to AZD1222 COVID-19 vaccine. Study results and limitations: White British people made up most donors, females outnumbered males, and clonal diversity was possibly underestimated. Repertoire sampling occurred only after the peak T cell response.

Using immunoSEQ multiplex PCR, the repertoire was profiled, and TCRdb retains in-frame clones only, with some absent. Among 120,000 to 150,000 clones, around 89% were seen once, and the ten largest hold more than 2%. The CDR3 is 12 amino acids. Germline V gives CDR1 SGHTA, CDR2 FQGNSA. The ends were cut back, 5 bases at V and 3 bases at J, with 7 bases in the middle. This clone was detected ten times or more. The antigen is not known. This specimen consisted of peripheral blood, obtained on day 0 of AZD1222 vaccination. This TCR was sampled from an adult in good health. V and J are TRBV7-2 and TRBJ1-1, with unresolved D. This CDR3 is CASSKSHTEAFF. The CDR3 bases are TGTGCCAGCAGCAAATCGCACACTGAAGCTTTCTTT.